Listed below are T cell receptor beta chains from one sample, sequenced in a study of early T cells in non-severe SARS-CoV-2 infection. One entry per CDR3 protein, called by TCRdb with MiXCR from the 5' RACE reads. This table has more than 60,000 distinct CDR3 sequences, around 12% appearing once. Source: whole blood, taken at baseline. The receptor set was obtained from an adult who was a healthcare worker with PCR-confirmed SARS-CoV-2 infection or an uninfected control (not recorded which). The donor label of this sample is uncertain. The CDR3 runs from the conserved cysteine through the conserved F or W. A D gene is named only where the DNA matches it firmly. Clone size is shown for a subset of rows, as once, few, many or a class of expanded clone.

CDR3 DNA: TGTGCCAGCAGCTTAGCCCAGGGGGTTGGTCGTGAAAAACTGTTTTTT; CDR3 protein: CASSLAQGVGREKLFF; clone size: few; V gene: TRBV7-7; J gene: TRBJ1-4; D gene: TRBD1
CDR3 DNA: TGTGCCAGTAGTCGACAGGGCGTGGGGGCTGAAGCTTTCTTT; CDR3 protein: CASSRQGVGAEAFF; clone size: NA; V gene: TRBV19; J gene: TRBJ1-1; D gene: TRBD1
CDR3 DNA: TGTGCCAGCAGCCAAGTTCCGGGACAAAGCACAGATACGCAGTATTTT; CDR3 protein: CASSQVPGQSTDTQYF; clone size: NA; V gene: TRBV4-2; J gene: TRBJ2-3; D gene: NA
CDR3 DNA: TGTGCCAGTAGTATAGGGGACAGGGGCTACAATGAGCAGTTCTTC; CDR3 protein: CASSIGDRGYNEQFF; clone size: few; V gene: TRBV19; J gene: TRBJ2-1; D gene: TRBD1
CDR3 DNA: TGCGCCAGCAGTTCCGATCGGAGCTACACCTTC; CDR3 protein: CASSSDRSYTF; clone size: few; V gene: TRBV5-1; J gene: TRBJ1-2; D gene: NA
CDR3 DNA: TGTGCCAGCAGCCCCACTGCGGGATTTACGGTACCCCTCCACTTT; CDR3 protein: CASSPTAGFTVPLHF; clone size: NA; V gene: TRBV7-8; J gene: TRBJ1-6; D gene: NA
CDR3 DNA: TGTGCCAGCAGCAAACAGGGGCGGGAAGAAAAACTGTTTTTT; CDR3 protein: CASSKQGREEKLFF; clone size: few; V gene: TRBV2; J gene: TRBJ1-4; D gene: TRBD1
CDR3 DNA: TGCAGCGTAAAGGTCCAAGAGACCCAGTACTTC; CDR3 protein: CSVKVQETQYF; clone size: few; V gene: TRBV29-1; J gene: TRBJ2-5; D gene: NA
CDR3 DNA: TGTGCCAGCAGTGTGAGTGGACATGAGCAGTTCTTC; CDR3 protein: CASSVSGHEQFF; clone size: NA; V gene: TRBV2; J gene: TRBJ2-1; D gene: NA
CDR3 DNA: TGTGCCACCAGTGAAACCGGTGGTTCACCCCTCCACTTT; CDR3 protein: CATSETGGSPLHF; clone size: many; V gene: TRBV24-1; J gene: TRBJ1-6; D gene: NA
CDR3 DNA: TGTGCCAGCAGGGGACTAGTTTTAACAGATACGCAGTATTTT; CDR3 protein: CASRGLVLTDTQYF; clone size: few; V gene: TRBV2; J gene: TRBJ2-3; D gene: TRBD2
CDR3 DNA: TGCAGTGCTAGAGATATTAGGACAGATACAAAGAACACTGAAGCTTTCTTT; CDR3 protein: CSARDIRTDTKNTEAFF; clone size: many; V gene: TRBV20-1; J gene: TRBJ1-1; D gene: NA
CDR3 DNA: TGTGCCAGCGGATCCCCTAGCGGGGGAATCACAGATACGCAGTATTTT; CDR3 protein: CASGSPSGGITDTQYF; clone size: many; V gene: TRBV27; J gene: TRBJ2-3; D gene: TRBD2
CDR3 DNA: TGTGCCAGCTCCTGGGAAGACTCCTACAATGAGCAGTTCTTC; CDR3 protein: CASSWEDSYNEQFF; clone size: NA; V gene: TRBV27; J gene: TRBJ2-1; D gene: NA